This T cell receptor (beta chain) was captured by sequencing in a study of human T cells and chemical hapten exposure. Study as a whole: Recorded diagnoses among the mostly female patients were alopecia areata, totalis or universalis. The study, taken as a whole, reports: Expanded TCRs made up significantly more big CDR3 similarity clusters than controls did.

Concerning this clonotype: Its target is unknown.

TCRdb processed the RACE reads anew with MiXCR; each CDR3 protein has one entry. The table records tens of thousands of distinct CDR3 sequences, roughly 11% of them present only once. Noted time point: pre-sensitization, week 0. Treatment meaning: therapeutic diphenylcyclopropenone sensitization with weekly scalp DPC. This TCR derives from a woman in her fifties or sixties with alopecia areata. Some clones in this sample may be carry-over from other donors' samples. The material was whole blood, obtained in connection with sensitization to the hapten diphenylcyclopropenone (DPC).

CDR3 nucleotides: TGTGCCAGCAGCGCGGGACAGGGGGCCACCGGGGAGCTGTTTTTT. Translating it yields CASSAGQGATGELFF. The gene calls are TRBV7-9 and TRBJ2-2; 12 bases align to TRBD1. Trimming removed 5 bases from V and 4 bases from J; junction bases left unmatched: 2. The CDR3 sequence is 15 residues long. The germline CDR1 and CDR2 sequences are SEHNR and FQNEAQ (reference sequence).